Listed below are T cell receptor beta chains from one sample, sequenced in a study of shared clonotypes between healthy human individuals. Only in-frame clones appear in the TCRdb table, and some are missing; sequencing was by immunoSEQ multiplex PCR. Seen here are 100,000 to 130,000 clones, under 70% observed once, and the top ten hold about 24%. The material sequenced was memory CD8+ T cells sorted from blood. Receptors were obtained from a woman in her twenties or thirties in good health. The CDR3 runs from the conserved cysteine through the conserved F or W. The order of the fields is V gene, CDR3 length, J gene, D gene, clone size, CDR3 DNA, CDR3 protein. D genes are given only for firm matches. Not all rows give a size; the values are once, few, many and, for expanded clones, a class.

V: TRBV19; length: 16; J: TRBJ1-4; D: NA; size: once; DNA: TGTGCCAGTAGTACGGGGCTGACAGGCTCGGAAGAAAAACTGTTTTTT; CDR3: CASSTGLTGSEEKLFF
V: TRBV7-9; length: 14; J: TRBJ2-7; D: NA; size: once; DNA: TGTGCCAGCAGCTTGGAGTGGGGGGATTACGAGCAGTACTTC; CDR3: CASSLEWGDYEQYF
V: TRBV18; length: 13; J: TRBJ2-7; D: NA; size: NA; DNA: TGTGCCAGCTCGCCTGACACTACCTACGAGCAGTACTTC; CDR3: CASSPDTTYEQYF
V: TRBV27; length: 13; J: TRBJ2-7; D: NA; size: NA; DNA: TGTGCCAGCAGTTCCGGGTATACCTACGAGCAGTACTTC; CDR3: CASSSGYTYEQYF
V: TRBV28; length: 14; J: TRBJ2-5; D: NA; size: once; DNA: TGTGCCAGCAGCTCCGGGACGAAGAGAGAGACCCAGTACTTC; CDR3: CASSSGTKRETQYF
V: TRBV29-1; length: 15; J: TRBJ2-2; D: TRBD2; size: few; DNA: TGCAGCGGCCAGACTAGCGGGAGGGCGTCCGGGGAGCTGTTTTTT; CDR3: CSGQTSGRASGELFF
V: TRBV25-1; length: 14; J: TRBJ2-1; D: NA; size: NA; DNA: TGTGCCAGCAGTGAACATGAACAGGGATTTGAGCAGTTCTTC; CDR3: CASSEHEQGFEQFF
V: TRBV7-6; length: 16; J: TRBJ1-1; D: NA; size: NA; DNA: TGTGCCAGCAGCTTAGAGAGGGGGATCTCGGTCACTGAAGCTTTCTTT; CDR3: CASSLERGISVTEAFF
V: TRBV5-4; length: 13; J: TRBJ2-5; D: NA; size: NA; DNA: TGTGCCAGCAGCTTGGAGTCCCAAGAGACCCAGTACTTC; CDR3: CASSLESQETQYF
V: TRBV10-1; length: 14; J: TRBJ1-5; D: NA; size: many; DNA: TGCGCCAGCAGTGAAGGCGGCGCCGGGCAGCCCCAGCATTTT; CDR3: CASSEGGAGQPQHF
V: TRBV6-4; length: 13; J: TRBJ2-1; D: NA; size: NA; DNA: TGTGCCAGCAGTGTCACTAGCACAGGTGAGCAGTTCTTC; CDR3: CASSVTSTGEQFF
V: TRBV5-1; length: 13; J: TRBJ2-7; D: NA; size: few; DNA: TGCGCCAGCAGCTTGGCCGGGACCTACGAGCAGTACTTC; CDR3: CASSLAGTYEQYF
V: TRBV6-4; length: 14; J: TRBJ2-3; D: TRBD2; size: few; DNA: TGTGCCAGCAGTGGGGACTACAGCACAGATACGCAGTATTTT; CDR3: CASSGDYSTDTQYF
V: TRBV18; length: 13; J: TRBJ2-7; D: NA; size: NA; DNA: TGTGCCAGCTCCCTCGCCGGGGGATACGAGCAGTACTTC; CDR3: CASSLAGGYEQYF
V: TRBV19; length: 15; J: TRBJ1-6; D: NA; size: NA; DNA: TGTGCCAGTAGTATCGTCCCAGGGTGGAATTCACCCCTCCACTTT; CDR3: CASSIVPGWNSPLHF
V: TRBV6-1; length: 11; J: TRBJ2-7; D: NA; size: once; DNA: TGTGCCAGCAGTCCCTCCTACGAGCAGTACTTC; CDR3: CASSPSYEQYF
V: TRBV28; length: 15; J: TRBJ1-1; D: NA; size: once; DNA: TGTGCCAGCAGTTTGATGACCACACTGGGCACTGAAGCTTTCTTT; CDR3: CASSLMTTLGTEAFF
V: TRBV2; length: 14; J: TRBJ2-1; D: NA; size: NA; DNA: TGTGCCAGCAGTTGGCAGGGCGTGTACAATGAGCAGTTCTTC; CDR3: CASSWQGVYNEQFF
V: TRBV2; length: 10; J: TRBJ2-1; D: NA; size: NA; DNA: TGTGCCAGCAAGGGTAATGAGCAGTTCTTC; CDR3: CASKGNEQFF
V: TRBV5-1; length: 15; J: TRBJ1-1; D: NA; size: NA; DNA: TGCGCCAGCAGCCTGGATGGGCGTAGGGGCACTGAAGCTTTCTTT; CDR3: CASSLDGRRGTEAFF
V: TRBV28; length: 14; J: TRBJ2-7; D: TRBD2; size: NA; DNA: TGTGCCAGCAGTTTTTGGCGGGAGTTCAACGAGCAGTACTTC; CDR3: CASSFWREFNEQYF
V: TRBV25-1; length: 16; J: TRBJ2-1; D: NA; size: NA; DNA: TGTGCCAGCAGTCACTCCCCCAGGACTACTTACAATGAGCAGTTCTTC; CDR3: CASSHSPRTTYNEQFF
V: TRBV10-3; length: 16; J: TRBJ2-2; D: TRBD2; size: NA; DNA: TGTGCCATCAGCCCGTGGACTAGCGGGAGCACCGGGGAGCTGTTTTTT; CDR3: CAISPWTSGSTGELFF
V: TRBV6-6; length: 11; J: TRBJ1-2; D: NA; size: NA; DNA: TGTGCCAGCAGACATAATGATGGCTACACCTTC; CDR3: CASRHNDGYTF
V: TRBV5-1; length: 15; J: TRBJ2-1; D: TRBD1; size: NA; DNA: TGCGCCAGCAGATTAGGACAGGAGCCGTCGTATGAGCAGTTCTTC; CDR3: CASRLGQEPSYEQFF
V: TRBV11-2; length: 16; J: TRBJ1-2; D: NA; size: NA; DNA: TGTGCCAGCAGCTCCTTCCTTGAACAGAGTATCTATGGCTACACCTTC; CDR3: CASSSFLEQSIYGYTF
V: TRBV29-1; length: 15; J: TRBJ2-7; D: TRBD2; size: many; DNA: TGCAGCGTTGAAGGGGGAGCTAGCGGGAGCGACGAGCAGTACTTC; CDR3: CSVEGGASGSDEQYF
V: TRBV27; length: 15; J: TRBJ1-2; D: NA; size: NA; DNA: TGTGCCAGCAGTTTATCCGTCGGGAGGTCGACTGGCTACACCTTC; CDR3: CASSLSVGRSTGYTF
V: TRBV4-2; length: 17; J: TRBJ1-2; D: NA; size: NA; DNA: TGTGCCAGCAGCCATGATCAGGACAGTGTATTTAACCATGGCTACACCTTC; CDR3: CASSHDQDSVFNHGYTF
V: TRBV7-9; length: 16; J: TRBJ2-1; D: TRBD2; size: NA; DNA: TGTGCCAGCAGTCCTAGGGGCGGGAGTGCCTACAATGAGCAGTTCTTC; CDR3: CASSPRGGSAYNEQFF
V: TRBV6-5; length: 14; J: TRBJ2-3; D: NA; size: NA; DNA: TGTGCCAGCAGTTACCTGGTGGGCACAGATACGCAGTATTTT; CDR3: CASSYLVGTDTQYF
V: TRBV27; length: 15; J: TRBJ2-7; D: NA; size: NA; DNA: TGTGCCAGCAGTACCGGAATAGGGCTTAACTACGAGCAGTACTTC; CDR3: CASSTGIGLNYEQYF
V: TRBV21-1; length: 17; J: TRBJ2-2; D: NA; size: many; DNA: TGTGCCAGCAGCAAAGCCAGGGACAGGGATATCACCGGGGAGCTGTTTTTT; CDR3: CASSKARDRDITGELFF
V: TRBV7-8; length: 17; J: TRBJ2-1; D: NA; size: many; DNA: TGTGCCAGCAGCTTAGTTGTAGCGCCTAGCTCCTACAATGAGCAGTTCTTC; CDR3: CASSLVVAPSSYNEQFF
V: TRBV20-1; length: 11; J: TRBJ2-5; D: NA; size: few; DNA: TGCAGTGCTAGAGGGAAGGAGACCCAGTACTTC; CDR3: CSARGKETQYF
V: TRBV2; length: 17; J: TRBJ2-1; D: TRBD2; size: few; DNA: TGTGCCAGCAAAGGGACTAGCGCCAACGTACAGTACAATGAGCAGTTCTTC; CDR3: CASKGTSANVQYNEQFF
V: TRBV28; length: 17; J: TRBJ1-2; D: NA; size: NA; DNA: TGTGCCAGCAGTTTATTAAGGCGCCAGAGGATTTACTATGGCTACACCTTC; CDR3: CASSLLRRQRIYYGYTF
V: TRBV5-6; length: 16; J: TRBJ2-7; D: TRBD2; size: NA; DNA: TGTGCCAGCAGCTTGTTGGGGGGACTAGGGGAAAACGAGCAGTACTTC; CDR3: CASSLLGGLGENEQYF
V: TRBV11-3; length: 15; J: TRBJ2-3; D: TRBD2; size: NA; DNA: TGTGCCAGCAGCTTGACTAGCGGGACGGCAGATACGCAGTATTTT; CDR3: CASSLTSGTADTQYF
V: TRBV21-1; length: 20; J: TRBJ2-7; D: NA; size: many; DNA: TGTGCCAGCAGCACTCCTTTTAGGACAGGGCCTAGCGGGAGGGCCCACGAGCAGTACTTC; CDR3: CASSTPFRTGPSGRAHEQYF
V: TRBV5-4; length: 15; J: TRBJ2-3; D: NA; size: NA; DNA: TGTGCCAGCAGCTTGTCGGCCATCAGCACAGATACGCAGTATTTT; CDR3: CASSLSAISTDTQYF
V: TRBV7-6; length: 10; J: TRBJ1-1; D: NA; size: NA; DNA: TGTGCCAGCAGCCGGACTGAAGCTTTCTTT; CDR3: CASSRTEAFF
V: TRBV28; length: 14; J: TRBJ2-1; D: TRBD2; size: NA; DNA: TGTGCCAGCAGTTTACTAGCGGGGAACAATGAGCAGTTCTTC; CDR3: CASSLLAGNNEQFF
V: TRBV5-6; length: 15; J: TRBJ2-1; D: TRBD2; size: NA; DNA: TGTGCCAGCAGCCAGGAGGAGCGGGAGAGGAATGAGCAGTTCTTC; CDR3: CASSQEERERNEQFF
V: TRBV10-3; length: 13; J: TRBJ1-1; D: NA; size: NA; DNA: TGTGCCATCAGTGATAGGGGCCACACTGAAGCTTTCTTT; CDR3: CAISDRGHTEAFF